This T cell receptor (beta chain) was documented in a study of CD8+CD57+ T cells in acquired aplastic anemia (dated by TCRdb to between 2018 and 2020). In terms of the full investigation: Extracted DNA from sorted CD4+ and CD8+ cells averaged around 3.5 ug, ranging from roughly 0.17 to 27.4 ug. CD8+CD57+ expansion was defined as a frequency above the mean frequency observed in healthy subjects. What the authors observed across the whole study: Around 30 CD8+ CDR3 sequences were found in both patients and controls but appeared to be highly expressed in patients and within the immunodominant clones of the patients. Between patients and healthy controls, no significant difference in CD8+ Simpson's diversity was found (P=0.060).

Points on this clonotype: No cognate antigen has been identified for it. No much larger clone exists at a distance of one base, and base qualities are not known.

The patients picked for sequencing were ones in whom flow cytometry had shown an expansion of CD8+CD57+ cells. Severe acquired aplastic anemia was diagnosed in all patients according to International Study of Aplastic Anemia and Agranulocytosis and Camitta criteria. No patient had received any therapy when blood was sampled. In the study, sorted CD4+ and CD8+ blood T cells from patients with severe aplastic anemia and from healthy subjects underwent deep sequencing of TCR repertoires. Patients were enrolled in the USA under clinicaltrials.gov protocols 00001620, 01623167, 00001397, 00071045, 00081523 and 00961064. Ficoll-Paque density gradient centrifugation was used to isolate peripheral blood mononuclear cells. CD4+ and CD8+ T cells were sorted by FACS or magnetic beads before DNA extraction. The CDR3 numbers 15 residues from cysteine through phenylalanine. Of all the DNA, just the CDR3 is kept, 45 bases in frame from base 1. V lost 5 bases and J lost 14 bases; the stretch between them is 27 bases long. CDR1 is given as SGHVS and CDR2 as FQNEAQ, both from the germline V gene.

Genomic DNA served as template for TCR beta VDJ combination and CDR3 sequence profiling. An Illumina HiSeq 2000 was the platform used for TCR repertoire sequencing. The original methods were these. TRBV/TRBJ rearrangement plots, CDR3 size and DJ length profiles, and Simpson's diversity index were used to evaluate the repertoires. The immunodominant clone was defined as the most abundant DNA sequence in deep sequencing data. CDR3 amino acid sequences were screened for sharing across subjects and were compared with published repertoires and the VDJdb database. TCRdb ran its own pipeline on the public reads, namely fastp trimming at Q25 and MiXCR clone calling, and kept in-frame beta chains. Each entry is one CDR3 protein sequence, shown with its most common DNA and genes. In this record, the V and J calls reflect TCRdb's handling and not the investigators' own analysis. The sample records around 250,000 distinct CDR3 sequences, roughly 82% of which are singletons. The ten biggest clones cover around 40% of the sample.

This receptor chain uses TRBV7-8 and TRBJ1-1, with the D gene too uncertain to name. Source material: sorted CD4+, CD8+, or CD8+CD57+ T cells (not recorded which) from PBMCs. The source of this sequence is a human donor with aplastic anemia. The base sequence is TGTGCCAGCAGCCATACAGACGGTGCGAACGAGGAGTACTTCTTT. This codes for CASSHTDGANEEYFF.